The 6 T cell receptor beta chains below all came from one sample that was sequenced in a study of OX40 agonist ivuxolimab in advanced cancers. Sequencing used immunoSEQ multiplex PCR; TCRdb keeps in-frame clones, though not all of them. The table records approximately 100,000 clones, approximately 90% of them present only once. The input for sequencing was CD4+ or CD8+ T cells sorted from blood, taken in a trial of the OX40 agonist ivuxolimab. The receptors come from an adult with an advanced solid tumor such as melanoma, head and neck, liver or kidney cancer.

This clone showed up just once. The chain joins TRBV19 to TRBJ2-4; TRBD2 matches 8 bases. The CDR3 has 15 residues. The germline V gene encodes CDR1 LNHDA and CDR2 SQIVND (reference sequence). Trimming removed 6 bases from V and 9 bases from J; junction bases left unmatched: 13. CDR3: CASSLGKAGELIQYF. CDR3 bases: TGTGCCAGTAGCCTGGGGAAAGCGGGAGAACTCATTCAGTACTTC.

V is TRBV6-6 and J is TRBJ2-3, with no clear D. There are 15 residues in the CDR3. V lost 2 bases and J lost 0, with 9 bases in between. The germline CDR1 and CDR2 sequences are MNHNY and SVGAGI (reference sequence). As DNA, the CDR3 is TGTGCCAGCAGTTACGAGAGTAAAAGCACAGATACGCAGTATTTT. Translation: CASSYESKSTDTQYF.

V usage is TRBV29-1 and J usage is TRBJ1-4; D not certain. The CDR3 has 13 residues. The V gene's germline CDR1 is SQVTM and CDR2 ANQGSEA. Trimming took 7 bases from V and 1 from J, leaving 10 bases between them. The CDR3 DNA sequence: TGCAGCGCAAGAGGTGGAACTAATGAAAAACTGTTTTTT. Translation: CSARGGTNEKLFF. The complete variable domain, with remaining parts taken from reference TRBV29-1 and TRBJ1-4, reads SAVISQKPSRDICQRGTSLTIQCQVDSQVTMMFWYRQQPGQSLTLIATANQGSEATYESGFVIDKFPISRPNLTFSTLTVSNMSPEDSSIYLCSARGGTNEKLFFGSGTQLSVL.

The rearrangement uses TRBV7-2 and TRBJ2-7; 8 bases are shared with TRBD1. The CDR3 is 15 residues long. J gave up 5 bases and V 1 base, and 7 bases lay outside the gene matches. Per germline, CDR1 SGHTA and CDR2 FQGNSA. CDR3 coding DNA: TGTGCCAGCAGCTTAGTCCCAGGGGGCAGGGACGAGCAGTACTTC. Its protein product is CASSLVPGGRDEQYF.

This chain joins TRBV6-6 and TRBJ1-1; a possible D gene is TRBD1 (5 bases). Per germline, CDR1 MNHNY and CDR2 SVGAGI (reference sequence). This CDR3 spans 13 amino acids. V was cut by 5 bases and J by 4 bases, with 11 bases left in between. The CDR3 nucleotides are TGTGCCAGCAGTCGGGGGGTGGGCACTGAAGCTTTCTTT. Encoded protein: CASSRGVGTEAFF.

This chain joins TRBV27 and TRBJ2-3; TRBD1 might be the D (6 bases). This CDR3 contains 14 residues. CDR1 and CDR2 (germline): MNHEY, SMNVEV (reference sequence). The V and J ends lost 8 bases and 4 bases respectively, with 16 bases between them. CDR3 in amino acids: CASRWAGVADTQYF. As DNA, the CDR3 is TGTGCCAGCCGTTGGGCAGGGGTGGCAGATACGCAGTATTTT.